The present TCR beta chain was sequenced within a study of cytomegalovirus exposure and HLA in healthy donors. Healthy bone marrow donors formed the donor group. V gave up 1 base and J gave up 6 bases, with 13 bases separating them. The length of the CDR3 is 15 residues. Germline loops: CDR1 MGHRA, CDR2 YSYEKL. Primers for the PCR totalled 60 Vbeta and 13 Jbeta. Assay used: immunoSEQ multiplex PCR; TCRdb lists only in-frame clones, some missing. The repertoire has around 150,000 clones, 75% of them found once; the top ten carry roughly 7.8%. The source of this sequence is a woman in her thirties or forties in good health and CMV-seropositive. Sequenced: PBMCs. The rearrangement joins TRBV4-1 to TRBJ2-1; D is unclear. CDR3 DNA: TGCGCCAGCAGCCAAGTATTGCTAGTGGGCAATGAGCAGTTCTTC. Its translation is CASSQVLLVGNEQFF.